This T cell receptor (beta chain) was identified during a study of blood T cells in healthy people across ages. Study outcomes and limitations: Researchers said unsorted PBMCs prevented a conclusive naive versus antigen-experienced comparison.

The CDR3 runs 16 residues. Germline V lookup: CDR1 DFQATT, CDR2 SNEGSKA (reference sequence). V was shortened by 0 bases and J by 5 bases, with 17 bases between the two germline ends. Total RNA, at least 5 micrograms per sample, came from PBMCs. With regard to this clonotype: The antigen remains unidentified.

A sample-barcoded 5' primer and a J-beta primer mix were used in a second PCR of about 7 to 12 cycles. Each CDR3 protein gets one entry after TCRdb re-called the 5' RACE reads with MiXCR. There are about 1,000,000 distinct CDR3 sequences in the sample; 35% to 55% occur only once, and around 18% lies in the top ten. The sequence came from a woman aged 55-69 years in good health. Sequencing input: blood. The chain couples TRBV20-1 to TRBJ1-5, with D perhaps matching TRBD1 (5 bases). The CDR3 sequence: CSARDSGKGEDQPQHF. In DNA, the CDR3 is TGCAGTGCTAGAGATTCAGGGAAGGGAGAAGATCAGCCCCAGCATTTT.